The next 27 T cell receptor beta chains were all read from a single sample in a study of cytomegalovirus exposure and HLA in healthy donors. Both 60 Vbeta primers and 13 Jbeta primers went into the PCR. Libraries were prepared by immunoSEQ multiplex PCR; TCRdb keeps only in-frame clonotypes and omits some of them. The sample lists roughly 190,000 clones; just under 75% were seen once. The material sequenced was PBMCs. These receptors came from a woman in her 30s in good health and CMV-seropositive.

The CDR3 bases are TGCGCCAGCAGGGGACTAGCGGATACTAACACCGGGGAGCTGTTTTTT. It yields the protein CASRGLADTNTGELFF. The rearrangement joins TRBV10-2 to TRBJ2-2, with 11 bases matching TRBD2. The length of the CDR3 is 16 residues. The V gene end was trimmed by 6 bases and the J gene end by 2 bases; junction bases not matched to a gene: 5. CDR1 and CDR2 (germline): WSHSY, SAAADI.

The chain joins TRBV7-2 to TRBJ2-3, with 14 nucleotides matching TRBD2. In germline, CDR1 is SGHTA, CDR2 FQGNSA. Germline trimming cut 4 bases from V and 3 bases from J; bases unmatched to any gene: 3. The CDR3 contains 16 residues. The CDR3 DNA follows: TGTGCCAGCAGCTCCGGGACTAGCGGGAGTACAGATACGCAGTATTTT. Its protein product is CASSSGTSGSTDTQYF.

The V call is TRBV28, the J call TRBJ1-2; 7 bases line up with TRBD1. The CDR3 extends over 13 amino acids. J gave up 3 bases and V 6 bases, and 4 bases lay outside the gene matches. Germline-derived CDR1 and CDR2 are MDHEN and SYDVKM. For the CDR3, the DNA is TGTGCCAGCAGGCAGGGGGTAGACTATGGCTACACCTTC. Translating gives CASRQGVDYGYTF.

The V and J genes are TRBV15 and TRBJ2-7; 7 nucleotides align to TRBD1. Per the germline V gene, CDR1 is LNHNV and CDR2 is YYDKDF (reference sequence). The length of the CDR3 is 14 residues. V shed 3 bases, J shed 3 bases, and the junction held 5 bases outside the gene matches. CDR3 in amino acids: CATSRSDRDYEQYF. The DNA of the CDR3 is TGTGCCACCAGCAGGAGCGACAGGGACTACGAGCAGTACTTC.

This chain connects TRBV6-1 to TRBJ2-5, with D perhaps TRBD1 (7 bases). The end of the DNA fits TRBJ2-7 better, so the J call may be wrong. The CDR3 runs to 14 residues. Germline assignment: CDR1 MNHNS and CDR2 SASEGT. The CDR3 DNA reads TGTGCCAGCAGTGACCGGAGGGGGCTCTACGAGCAGTACTTC. Amino acid sequence: CASSDRRGLYEQYF.

A few counts support this clone. This chain uses TRBV6-6 with TRBJ2-1; maybe TRBD2 (7 bases). The CDR3 covers 13 residues. The germline V and J ends were trimmed by 5 bases and 10 bases, with 15 bases remaining between them. Germline lookup yields CDR1 MNHNY and CDR2 SVGAGI (reference sequence). In nucleotides, the CDR3 is TGTGCCAGCAGTGATGGGGGGGCGGGGGAGCAGTTCTTC. Translated, it gives CASSDGGAGEQFF.

The chain combines TRBV5-4 with TRBJ2-3, with TRBD2 identical over 11 bases. CDR3 length: 15 residues. Germline CDR1 and CDR2: SGHNT and YYREEE (reference sequence). V dropped 4 bases and J dropped 3; count of bases not matched to a gene: 4. The chain's CDR3 is CASSGGLAVTDTQYF. The CDR3 DNA is TGTGCCAGCAGCGGGGGACTAGCGGTAACAGATACGCAGTATTTT.

The chain has TRBV28 and TRBJ1-1, with D uncertain. Germline CDR1 is MDHEN and CDR2 is SYDVKM. V dropped 5 bases and J dropped 5 bases, with 15 bases sitting between them. The CDR3 length is 14 residues. The CDR3 coding sequence is TGTGCCAGCAGTCCCGCCCGCGACGGGACTGAAGCTTTCTTT. Amino acid sequence: CASSPARDGTEAFF.

This clone was counted a few times. The V gene is TRBV11-1, the J gene TRBJ2-7, with D possibly TRBD2 on 6 matching bases. Germline V gene data show CDR1 as SGHAT and CDR2 as FQDESV (reference sequence). V lost 5 bases to trimming and J lost 4 bases, with 15 bases between them. This CDR3 region has 14 residues. The CDR3 nucleotides read TGTGCCAGCAGCCCCGGGACTGCGTTATACGAGCAGTACTTC. This translates into CASSPGTALYEQYF.

The rearrangement joins TRBV6-1 to TRBJ1-6; a possible D gene is TRBD1 (6 bases). The CDR3 extends over 15 amino acids. Per the germline V gene, CDR1 is MNHNS and CDR2 is SASEGT. The ends were cut back, 0 bases at V and 11 bases at J, with 14 bases in the middle. CDR3: CASSEAGRGRTPLHF. The CDR3 nucleotides read TGTGCCAGCAGTGAAGCAGGCAGGGGAAGGACACCCCTCCACTTT.

The chain uses TRBV7-9 and TRBJ1-6; weak D call: TRBD1 (5 bases). CDR3 length: 13 residues. Germline lookup yields CDR1 SEHNR and CDR2 FQNEAQ (reference sequence). V dropped 3 bases and J dropped 7 bases, with 7 bases sitting between them. CDR3 nucleotide sequence: TGTGCCAGCAGCTTGACAGCGAATTCACCCCTCCACTTT. Residues: CASSLTANSPLHF.

The V call is TRBV27, the J call TRBJ2-7, with TRBD2 matching over 16 bases. The CDR3 is made up of 17 amino acids. Germline V CDR1 and CDR2: MNHEY, SMNVEV (reference sequence). With V trimmed by 4 bases and J by 6 bases, 9 bases remained unmatched. The CDR3 region is CASSSRGTSGRVSEQYF. CDR3 nucleotides: TGTGCCAGCAGTTCGCGAGGGACTAGCGGGAGGGTAAGCGAGCAGTACTTC.

This chain uses TRBV6-5 with TRBJ1-2; D gene ambiguous. V was trimmed by 8 bases and J by 3 bases, leaving 13 bases between them. The germline V gene has CDR1 MNHEY and CDR2 SVGAGI. This CDR3 is built from 13 residues. The CDR3 sequence is CASGLVGDYGYTF. As DNA, the CDR3 is TGTGCCAGCGGGTTAGTCGGGGACTATGGCTACACCTTC.

This clone was observed a single time. The chain combines TRBV7-6 with TRBJ2-3, with TRBD2 matching over 7 bases. The length of the CDR3 is 15 residues. V was pared by 1 base and J by 7 bases, with 8 bases of the junction left unmatched. The germline gives CDR1 SGHVS, CDR2 FNYEAQ. CDR3: CASSLGEGGPHTQYF. The CDR3 coding sequence is TGTGCCAGCAGCTTAGGAGAGGGAGGGCCTCATACGCAGTATTTT.

The J gene is TRBJ2-7, the V gene TRBV21-1; the D call TRBD2 from the table was never checked on the DNA. TRBV21-1 is described as a pseudogene. The CDR3 totals 12 residues. In DNA form, the CDR3 reads TGTGCCAGCAGGCGGGGAGTCTCCGAGCAGTACTTC. Its translation: CASRRGVSEQYF.

The chain joins TRBV28 to TRBJ1-2; 7 bases are a match to TRBD1. With V trimmed by 6 bases and J by 4 bases, 5 bases remained unmatched. CDR1 and CDR2 from the germline V gene are MDHEN and SYDVKM. The CDR3 totals 13 residues. CDR3: CASRAGTAYGYTF. The CDR3 DNA is TGTGCCAGCAGGGCCGGGACAGCCTATGGCTACACCTTC.

J is TRBJ2-7 and V is TRBV9; 10 bases map to TRBD2. Germline trimming cut 4 bases from V and 5 bases from J; bases unmatched to any gene: 9. Germline lookup yields CDR1 SGDLS and CDR2 YYNGEE. The CDR3 sequence is 15 residues long. The CDR3: CASSHLAGAGDEQYF. The CDR3 DNA follows: TGTGCCAGCAGCCACCTAGCGGGAGCAGGGGACGAGCAGTACTTC. Complete variable domain (other parts from reference TRBV9 and TRBJ2-7): DSGVTQTPKHLITATGQRVTLRCSPRSGDLSVYWYQQSLDQGLQFLIQYYNGEERAKGNILERFSAQQFPDLHSELNLSSLELGDSALYFCASSHLAGAGDEQYFGPGTRLTVT.

This clone has just a few counts. The chain combines TRBV7-2 with TRBJ1-5; D perhaps matches TRBD1 (5 bases). There are 13 residues in the CDR3. CDR1 is SGHTA, CDR2 FQGNSA, per germline. Trimming took off 2 bases at V and 6 bases at J, with 8 bases between the two ends. In nucleotides, the CDR3 is TGTGCCAGCAGCTTAATGGGGGGTCAGCCCCAGCATTTT. Encoded protein: CASSLMGGQPQHF. Complete variable domain (other parts from reference TRBV7-2 and TRBJ1-5): GAGVSQSPSNKVTEKGKDVELRCDPISGHTALYWYRQSLGQGLEFLIYFQGNSAPDKSGLPSDRFSAERTGGSVSTLTIQRTQQEDSAVYLCASSLMGGQPQHFGDGTRLSIL.

The genes are TRBV18 and TRBJ1-5, with TRBD1 identical over 7 bases. V shed 1 base, J shed 3 bases, and the junction held 3 bases outside the gene matches. Per the germline V gene, CDR1 is KGHSH and CDR2 is LQKENI. The CDR3 totals 15 residues. This CDR3 is CASSPLTGPNQPQHF. CDR3 bases: TGTGCCAGCTCACCACTGACAGGGCCCAATCAGCCCCAGCATTTT.

Only a few counts were recorded for this clone. The chain joins TRBV5-4 to TRBJ2-1, with TRBD2 matching 10 bases. V lost 5 bases to trimming and J lost 6 bases; unmatched junction nucleotides: 8. From germline, CDR1 is SGHNT and CDR2 YYREEE (reference sequence). The CDR3 consists of 15 residues. This CDR3 is CASRLGLAVANEQFF. CDR3 sequence (DNA): TGTGCCAGCAGACTAGGACTAGCGGTGGCCAATGAGCAGTTCTTC. Based on the CDR3 plus reference TRBV5-4 and TRBJ2-1, the full variable domain is ETGVTQSPTHLIKTRGQQVTLRCSSQSGHNTVSWYQQALGQGPQFIFQYYREEENGRGNFPPRFSGLQFPNYSSELNVNALELDDSALYLCASRLGLAVANEQFFGPGTRLTVL.

The gene calls are TRBV7-8 and TRBJ2-1, with 7 bases lining up with TRBD1. CDR3 length: 14 amino acids. Germline CDR1 is SGHVS and CDR2 is FQNEAQ. Germline trimming cut 1 base from V and 5 bases from J; bases unmatched to any gene: 2. CDR3 region: CASSLVGTDNEQFF. The DNA for the CDR3 is TGTGCCAGCAGCTTAGTAGGGACAGACAATGAGCAGTTCTTC.

V and J are TRBV19 and TRBJ1-4, with no clear D. Germline loops: CDR1 LNHDA, CDR2 SQIVND (reference sequence). The CDR3 is made up of 17 amino acids. The V end lost 1 base, the J end lost 2 bases, and 14 bases lay between the germline ends. The CDR3 sequence is CASSIARGPETNEKLFF. The CDR3 nucleotides are TGTGCCAGTAGTATAGCCCGGGGTCCAGAGACTAATGAAAAACTGTTTTTT. Complete variable domain (other parts from reference TRBV19 and TRBJ1-4): DGGITQSPKYLFRKEGQNVTLSCEQNLNHDAMYWYRQDPGQGLRLIYYSQIVNDFQKGDIAEGYSVSREKKESFPLTVTSAQKNPTAFYLCASSIARGPETNEKLFFGSGTQLSVL.

The chain combines TRBV13 with TRBJ2-1; D is possibly TRBD2 (6 bases). Trimming took off 1 base at V and 6 bases at J, with 13 bases between the two ends. This CDR3 contains 15 residues. Germline values: CDR1 PRHDT, CDR2 FYEKMQ (reference sequence). The CDR3 region has the DNA TGTGCCAGCAGCTTAGACGGGACTGGGTTCAATGAGCAGTTCTTC. This encodes CASSLDGTGFNEQFF.

This chain's CDR3 is CASSLSFRQGEQYF. The CDR3 region has the DNA TGTGCCAGCAGCCTCAGCTTTAGACAGGGCGAGCAGTACTTC. The J gene is TRBJ2-7, the V gene TRBV7-6, with 7 bases identical to TRBD1. Germline V CDR1 and CDR2: SGHVS, FNYEAQ. This CDR3 is built from 14 residues. Trimming at V came to 5 bases and at J to 6 bases, leaving 10 bases not matched to a gene.

The rearrangement uses TRBV7-9 and TRBJ2-1; TRBD1 might be the D (7 bases). V was trimmed by 5 bases and J by 4 bases, leaving 18 bases between them. This CDR3 has 16 residues. The V gene's germline CDR1 is SEHNR and CDR2 FQNEAQ (reference sequence). The CDR3 loop reads CASSGLGGGDYNEQFF. CDR3 nucleotide sequence: TGTGCCAGCAGCGGCTTAGGGGGCGGGGATTACAATGAGCAGTTCTTC.

Here the CDR3 reads CASSLLAGAAGQETQYF. For the CDR3, the DNA is TGTGCCAGCAGCTTGCTAGCGGGAGCCGCGGGGCAAGAGACCCAGTACTTC. The rearrangement links TRBV11-2 to TRBJ2-5; 10 bases are a match to TRBD2. After removal of 3 bases from V and 2 bases from J, the junction contained 9 bases not matched to a gene. The CDR3 extends over 17 amino acids. The V gene's germline CDR1 is SGHAT and CDR2 FQNNGV.

The chain joins TRBV5-1 to TRBJ2-3; TRBD1 aligns across 12 bases. V gave up 6 bases and J gave up 4 bases; unmatched junction bases: 6. CDR3 length: 15 residues. Germline V gives CDR1 SGHRS, CDR2 YFSETQ. The CDR3 protein is CASIRGQGAADTQYF. The DNA of the CDR3 is TGCGCCAGCATTAGGGGACAGGGGGCCGCAGATACGCAGTATTTT.